Listed below are T cell receptor beta chains from one sample, sequenced in a study of blood T cell repertoires in COVID-19. Generated by immunoSEQ multiplex PCR, the TCRdb table keeps only in-frame clones and is missing some. The repertoire holds approximately 260,000 clones, with approximately 83% as singletons. What was sequenced was peripheral blood. These receptor sequences come from a woman aged 70-85 years with acute or convalescent COVID-19. Each CDR3 is given with its conserved first and last residue. Fields, in order: CDR3 protein, CDR3 DNA, V gene, J gene, clone size, D gene, CDR3 length. The D gene is left open where the match is weak. Clone size is shown for a subset of rows, as once, few, many or a class of expanded clone.

CDR3aa: CASSSGLQETQYF
CDR3nt: TGTGCCAGCTCATCCGGACTCCAAGAGACCCAGTACTTC
v_gene: TRBV18
j_gene: TRBJ2-5
abundance: NA
d_gene: NA
len: 13

CDR3aa: CASRGTGLNSPLHF
CDR3nt: TGTGCCAGCAGGGGGACAGGCCTTAATTCACCCCTCCACTTT
v_gene: TRBV5-4
j_gene: TRBJ1-6
abundance: few
d_gene: TRBD1
len: 14

CDR3aa: CASSMRDRKSPLHF
CDR3nt: TGTGCCAGCAGCATGAGGGACAGGAAGTCACCCCTCCACTTT
v_gene: TRBV9
j_gene: TRBJ1-6
abundance: once
d_gene: TRBD1
len: 14

CDR3aa: CASSLDGGEQPQHF
CDR3nt: TGTGCCAGCAGCTTAGACGGAGGGGAACAGCCCCAGCATTTT
v_gene: TRBV7-8
j_gene: TRBJ1-5
abundance: once
d_gene: NA
len: 14

CDR3aa: CAWSRGGSSYEQYF
CDR3nt: TGTGCCTGGAGTAGGGGGGGGAGCTCCTACGAGCAGTACTTC
v_gene: TRBV30
j_gene: TRBJ2-7
abundance: NA
d_gene: NA
len: 14

CDR3aa: CASSLASGGYNEQFF
CDR3nt: TGTGCCAGCAGCTTAGCCAGCGGAGGGTACAATGAGCAGTTCTTC
v_gene: TRBV7-9
j_gene: TRBJ2-1
abundance: NA
d_gene: NA
len: 15

CDR3aa: CASSQRGLIGNTIYF
CDR3nt: TGTGCCAGCAGCCAAAGGGGCCTGATAGGAAACACCATATATTTT
v_gene: TRBV3-1/TRBV3-2
j_gene: TRBJ1-3
abundance: NA
d_gene: NA
len: 15

CDR3aa: CASVMAGKNTEAFF
CDR3nt: TGTGCCAGCGTGATGGCGGGAAAGAACACTGAAGCTTTCTTT
v_gene: TRBV6-6
j_gene: TRBJ1-1
abundance: NA
d_gene: NA
len: 14

CDR3aa: CASSQDTSGADTQYF
CDR3nt: TGTGCCAGCAGCCAAGACACTAGCGGGGCAGATACGCAGTATTTT
v_gene: TRBV3-1/TRBV3-2
j_gene: TRBJ2-3
abundance: few
d_gene: TRBD2
len: 15

CDR3aa: CASSQERAHRGTPGANVLTF
CDR3nt: TGCGCCAGCAGCCAAGAACGGGCGCACAGGGGCACTCCTGGGGCCAACGTCCTGACTTTC
v_gene: TRBV4-1
j_gene: TRBJ2-6
abundance: NA
d_gene: TRBD1
len: 20

CDR3aa: CASSLVRGSPLHF
CDR3nt: TGTGCCAGCAGCTTAGTTAGAGGTTCACCCCTCCACTTT
v_gene: TRBV11-2
j_gene: TRBJ1-6
abundance: few
d_gene: NA
len: 13

CDR3aa: CASSRHPGGGTYNEQFF
CDR3nt: TGCGCCAGCAGCCGCCACCCGGGCGGGGGGACTTACAATGAGCAGTTCTTC
v_gene: TRBV4-1
j_gene: TRBJ2-1
abundance: NA
d_gene: TRBD2
len: 17

CDR3aa: CASSSRDSALANYGYTF
CDR3nt: TGTGCCAGCAGCTCTAGGGACAGTGCGCTAGCTAACTATGGCTACACCTTC
v_gene: TRBV5-4
j_gene: TRBJ1-2
abundance: NA
d_gene: TRBD1
len: 17

CDR3aa: CASSLAGGKNTQYF
CDR3nt: TGTGCCAGTTCACTAGCGGGGGGGAAGAATACGCAGTATTTT
v_gene: TRBV6-5
j_gene: TRBJ2-3
abundance: NA
d_gene: TRBD2
len: 14

CDR3aa: CASSRFGGSYEQYF
CDR3nt: TGTGCCAGCAGTCGTTTCGGGGGATCCTACGAGCAGTACTTC
v_gene: TRBV3-1/TRBV3-2
j_gene: TRBJ2-7
abundance: NA
d_gene: NA
len: 14

CDR3aa: CASSPGQVPVEAFF
CDR3nt: TGTGCCAGCAGCCCGGGACAGGTCCCGGTGGAAGCTTTCTTT
v_gene: TRBV6-5
j_gene: TRBJ1-1
abundance: NA
d_gene: TRBD1
len: 14

CDR3aa: CSASDSSYNSPLHF
CDR3nt: TGCAGTGCTAGTGACAGCTCCTATAATTCACCCCTCCACTTT
v_gene: TRBV20-1
j_gene: TRBJ1-6
abundance: once
d_gene: NA
len: 14

CDR3aa: CASTPAGAGNTIYF
CDR3nt: TGTGCCAGCACCCCCGCGGGGGCCGGAAACACCATATATTTT
v_gene: TRBV6-5
j_gene: TRBJ1-3
abundance: NA
d_gene: NA
len: 14

CDR3aa: CASSLGVGASTSGNTIYF
CDR3nt: TGCGCCAGCAGCTTGGGGGTTGGGGCGTCCACTTCTGGAAACACCATATATTTT
v_gene: TRBV5-1
j_gene: TRBJ1-3
abundance: NA
d_gene: NA
len: 18

CDR3aa: CASSITGIGTEPQHF
CDR3nt: TGTGCCAGCAGCATTACAGGGATTGGAACGGAGCCCCAGCATTTT
v_gene: TRBV5-6
j_gene: TRBJ1-5
abundance: many
d_gene: NA
len: 15

CDR3aa: CASSQGLAGGPGGTQYF
CDR3nt: TGTGCCAGCAGCCAAGGGTTAGCGGGGGGCCCGGGCGGGACCCAGTACTTC
v_gene: TRBV3-1/TRBV3-2
j_gene: TRBJ2-5
abundance: NA
d_gene: TRBD2
len: 17

CDR3aa: CASGEDSLNTEAFF
CDR3nt: TGTGCCAGCGGCGAGGACAGTTTGAACACTGAAGCTTTCTTT
v_gene: TRBV7-9
j_gene: TRBJ1-1
abundance: few
d_gene: NA
len: 14

CDR3aa: CASSTVGGTYEQYF
CDR3nt: TGTGCCAGCAGCACCGTCGGGGGGACCTACGAGCAGTACTTC
v_gene: TRBV11-2
j_gene: TRBJ2-7
abundance: NA
d_gene: TRBD2
len: 14

CDR3aa: CASSELGGSTEAFF
CDR3nt: TGTGCCAGCAGTGAATTGGGGGGGAGCACTGAAGCTTTCTTT
v_gene: TRBV6-1
j_gene: TRBJ1-1
abundance: NA
d_gene: NA
len: 14

CDR3aa: CASSFNRMNTEAFF
CDR3nt: TGTGCCAGCAGCTTCAACAGGATGAACACTGAAGCTTTCTTT
v_gene: TRBV5-4
j_gene: TRBJ1-1
abundance: NA
d_gene: NA
len: 14

CDR3aa: CASSSGRTSWETQYF
CDR3nt: TGTGCCAGCTCATCCGGACGGACTAGTTGGGAGACCCAGTACTTC
v_gene: TRBV18
j_gene: TRBJ2-5
abundance: once
d_gene: TRBD2
len: 15

CDR3aa: CASSVAPSGNVLTF
CDR3nt: TGTGCCAGCAGCGTAGCTCCGTCGGGTAACGTCCTGACTTTC
v_gene: TRBV9
j_gene: TRBJ2-6
abundance: NA
d_gene: NA
len: 14

CDR3aa: CASSRSGELFF
CDR3nt: TGTGCCAGCAGCCGGAGCGGGGAGCTGTTTTTT
v_gene: TRBV11-2
j_gene: TRBJ2-2
abundance: NA
d_gene: NA
len: 11

CDR3aa: CASSPRAGDSYTF
CDR3nt: TGTGCCAGCAGCCCCCGGGCAGGGGATAGCTACACCTTC
v_gene: TRBV3-1/TRBV3-2
j_gene: TRBJ1-2
abundance: NA
d_gene: NA
len: 13

CDR3aa: CASSYSRGHTEAFF
CDR3nt: TGTGCCAGCAGCTACTCCAGGGGGCACACTGAAGCTTTCTTT
v_gene: TRBV7-8
j_gene: TRBJ1-1
abundance: NA
d_gene: TRBD1
len: 14

CDR3aa: CASSLQRDTSYEQYF
CDR3nt: TGTGCCAGCAGCCTTCAACGGGACACGTCCTACGAGCAGTACTTC
v_gene: TRBV11-2
j_gene: TRBJ2-7
abundance: NA
d_gene: NA
len: 15

CDR3aa: CSVESPPGTGGYTF
CDR3nt: TGCAGCGTTGAATCCCCCCCGGGAACTGGTGGCTACACCTTC
v_gene: TRBV29-1
j_gene: TRBJ1-2
abundance: NA
d_gene: NA
len: 14

CDR3aa: CASSPRTGGAMNEQFF
CDR3nt: TGTGCCAGCAGCCCGAGGACAGGGGGCGCGATGAATGAGCAGTTCTTC
v_gene: TRBV7-6
j_gene: TRBJ2-1
abundance: NA
d_gene: TRBD1
len: 16

CDR3aa: CASSLEQGGAGELFF
CDR3nt: TGCGCCAGCAGCTTGGAGCAGGGAGGTGCCGGGGAGCTGTTTTTT
v_gene: TRBV5-1
j_gene: TRBJ2-2
abundance: NA
d_gene: NA
len: 15

CDR3aa: CASSSYTDRGGTEAFF
CDR3nt: TGCGCCAGCAGCTCATACACGGACAGGGGCGGCACTGAAGCTTTCTTT
v_gene: TRBV5-1
j_gene: TRBJ1-1
abundance: NA
d_gene: TRBD1
len: 16

CDR3aa: CASSSTSGDRGEQFF
CDR3nt: TGTGCCAGCAGCTCAACTAGCGGGGACCGGGGTGAGCAGTTCTTC
v_gene: TRBV7-2
j_gene: TRBJ2-1
abundance: once
d_gene: TRBD2
len: 15

CDR3aa: CASSAGVSLSPLHF
CDR3nt: TGTGCCAGTAGTGCCGGGGTTTCTCTTTCACCCCTCCACTTT
v_gene: TRBV19
j_gene: TRBJ1-6
abundance: NA
d_gene: NA
len: 14

CDR3aa: CASSPGTGYEQYF
CDR3nt: TGTGCCAGCTCGCCCGGGACAGGCTACGAGCAGTACTTC
v_gene: TRBV18
j_gene: TRBJ2-7
abundance: NA
d_gene: TRBD1
len: 13

CDR3aa: CAWSLDRGTEAFF
CDR3nt: TGTGCCTGGAGTCTGGACAGGGGCACTGAAGCTTTCTTT
v_gene: TRBV30
j_gene: TRBJ1-1
abundance: NA
d_gene: TRBD1
len: 13